The 3 T cell receptor beta chains listed next were all sequenced from one sample in a study of T cells in Graves' hyperthyroidism and ophthalmopathy (dated 2019 in TCRdb). The protocol used for the library was multiplex PCR. The sequencer was an Illumina HiSeq 2000. TCR beta CDR3 regions were amplified from RNA transcripts. For the first round of RT-PCR on the TCR CDR3, the HTBI primer set was used together with the Qiagen OneStep RT-PCR kit. Using fastp at Q25 and MiXCR, TCRdb reprocessed the public reads and kept productive beta chains. Records with the same CDR3 protein are collapsed into one entry carrying the most frequent genes and DNA. A total of about 290,000 distinct CDR3 sequences appear in this sample, roughly 15% of them only once. The ten largest clones add up to 30% to 35% of the sample. The sequenced sample consisted of blood. These receptors all come from a woman aged 45-65 years with Graves' hyperthyroidism that later progressed to Graves' ophthalmopathy.

In this sample, this clonotype turned up many times. The rearrangement joins TRBV3-1 to TRBJ2-5; D is undetermined. V dropped 4 bases and J dropped 4 bases, with 13 bases sitting between them. This CDR3 spans 14 amino acids. CDR1 and CDR2 (germline): LGHDT, YNNKEL (reference sequence). The DNA for the CDR3 is TGTGCCAGCAGCCCCCGACAAAACGGAGAGACCCAGTACTTC. This gives the protein CASSPRQNGETQYF.

V gene TRBV7-2 combines with J gene TRBJ2-5; D is perhaps TRBD1 or TRBD2 (5 bases each). Trimming left V 5 bases short and J 2 bases short, with 12 bases between. Germline V lookup: CDR1 SGHTA, CDR2 FQGNSA. This CDR3 spans 14 amino acids. In DNA, the CDR3 is TGTGCCAGCAGCCATGGGACCCAACAAGAGACCCAGTACTTC. Translated: CASSHGTQQETQYF.

This clonotype has ten or more counts. This sequence joins TRBV28 and TRBJ2-6; tentative D call: TRBD1 (5 bases). CDR3 length: 16 amino acids. V was cut by 5 bases and J by 3 bases, with 14 bases left in between. Looked up from germline, CDR1 is MDHEN and CDR2 is SYDVKM. The CDR3 bases are TGTGCCAGCAGTCTCGCAGGGTCGGTTGGGGCCAACGTCCTGACTTTC. Translated, it gives CASSLAGSVGANVLTF.